This TCR beta chain was sequenced for a study of blood T cell repertoires in COVID-19. Background on the study: T cells, B-cell-depleted T cells, or PBMCs provided the cDNA or gDNA that served as material.

The method was immunoSEQ multiplex PCR; TCRdb's version includes in-frame clones alone and lacks a portion of them. The sample carries just under 350,000 clones, approximately 90% recorded once. Sequenced material: peripheral blood. The receptor comes from a woman in her late teens or twenties who had recovered from COVID-19.

This chain's CDR3 is CAISESPRATPYQPQHF. The CDR3, as DNA: TGTGCCATCAGTGAGTCACCGCGAGCCACCCCTTATCAGCCCCAGCATTTT. This chain links TRBV10-3 with TRBJ1-5; no clear D. The V end lost 0 bases, the J end lost 5 bases, and 17 bases lay between the germline ends. The germline CDR1 and CDR2 sequences are ENHRY and SYGVKD. The CDR3 runs 17 residues.